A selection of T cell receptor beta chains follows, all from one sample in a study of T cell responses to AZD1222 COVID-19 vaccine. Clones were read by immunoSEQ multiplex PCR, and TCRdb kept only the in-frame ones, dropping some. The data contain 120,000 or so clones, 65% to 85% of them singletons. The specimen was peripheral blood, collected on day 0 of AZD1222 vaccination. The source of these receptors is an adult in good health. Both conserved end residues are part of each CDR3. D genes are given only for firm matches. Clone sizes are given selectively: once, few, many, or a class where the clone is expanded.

CDR3 protein: CAWSYAGGLKYF
CDR3 DNA: TGTGCCTGGAGTTATGCGGGGGGCCTGAAGTACTTC
D gene: TRBD2
V gene: TRBV30
J gene: TRBJ2-5
clone size: few

CDR3 protein: CASREDHSHYGYTF
CDR3 DNA: TGTGCCAGTAGGGAGGACCACAGCCACTATGGCTACACCTTC
D gene: .
V gene: TRBV19
J gene: TRBJ1-2
clone size: .

CDR3 protein: CASSLAGRFTDTQYF
CDR3 DNA: TGTGCCAGCAGCCTTGCTGGGAGATTCACAGATACGCAGTATTTT
D gene: .
V gene: TRBV6-5
J gene: TRBJ2-3
clone size: .

CDR3 protein: CASSLDRGRKGSEEKLFF
CDR3 DNA: TGTGCCAGCAGCTTAGACAGGGGGCGTAAAGGATCAGAGGAAAAACTGTTTTTT
D gene: TRBD1
V gene: TRBV7-9
J gene: TRBJ1-4
clone size: .

CDR3 protein: CASSRTTNNEQFF
CDR3 DNA: TGTGCCAGCAGCCGCACGACCAACAATGAGCAGTTCTTC
D gene: .
V gene: TRBV7-9
J gene: TRBJ2-1
clone size: .

CDR3 protein: CASSSDRGTSPDTQYF
CDR3 DNA: TGTGCCAGCAGCTCGGACAGGGGGACCTCACCAGATACGCAGTATTTT
D gene: TRBD1
V gene: TRBV7-9
J gene: TRBJ2-3
clone size: once

CDR3 protein: CASSLGDGGYEQYF
CDR3 DNA: TGTGCCAGCAGCCTTGGGGACGGGGGCTACGAGCAGTACTTC
D gene: .
V gene: TRBV28
J gene: TRBJ2-7
clone size: .

CDR3 protein: CASSFVGGPYEQYF
CDR3 DNA: TGTGCCAGCAGTTTCGTGGGAGGGCCGTACGAGCAGTACTTC
D gene: TRBD2
V gene: TRBV27
J gene: TRBJ2-7
clone size: .

CDR3 protein: CASSKAGDRTHVHDGYTF
CDR3 DNA: TGTGCCAGCAGCAAGGCTGGGGACAGAACGCACGTTCATGATGGCTACACCTTC
D gene: .
V gene: TRBV21-1
J gene: TRBJ1-2
clone size: .

CDR3 protein: CASSPQQGLGNEQFF
CDR3 DNA: TGCGCCAGCAGCCCACAACAGGGTTTGGGGAATGAGCAGTTCTTC
D gene: .
V gene: TRBV4-3
J gene: TRBJ2-1
clone size: once

CDR3 protein: CASSLDPSRTDTQYF
CDR3 DNA: TGTGCCAGCAGCTTAGATCCCAGTCGCACAGATACGCAGTATTTT
D gene: .
V gene: TRBV7-2
J gene: TRBJ2-3
clone size: .

CDR3 protein: CASSLVLAGNQETQYF
CDR3 DNA: TGTGCCAGCAGCTTGGTGTTAGCGGGGAACCAAGAGACCCAGTACTTC
D gene: TRBD2
V gene: TRBV5-6
J gene: TRBJ2-5
clone size: .

CDR3 protein: CASSLVGLNTEAFF
CDR3 DNA: TGCGCCAGCAGCTTGGTGGGTCTGAACACTGAAGCTTTCTTT
D gene: .
V gene: TRBV5-1
J gene: TRBJ1-1
clone size: .

CDR3 protein: CASSLEPGQGIFYGYTF
CDR3 DNA: TGTGCCAGCAGCTTGGAACCAGGACAGGGGATATTCTATGGCTACACCTTC
D gene: TRBD1
V gene: TRBV5-5
J gene: TRBJ1-2
clone size: once

CDR3 protein: CASSWTGTSGETQYF
CDR3 DNA: TGTGCCAGCAGTTGGACCGGGACTAGCGGAGAGACCCAGTACTTC
D gene: TRBD2
V gene: TRBV27
J gene: TRBJ2-5
clone size: .

CDR3 protein: CASSAAGSRNQPQHF
CDR3 DNA: TGTGCCAGCAGCGCTGCCGGGTCTCGGAATCAGCCCCAGCATTTT
D gene: .
V gene: TRBV5-6
J gene: TRBJ1-5
clone size: .

CDR3 protein: CASRFGGAENEQFF
CDR3 DNA: TGCGCCAGCAGGTTCGGGGGGGCCGAGAATGAGCAGTTCTTC
D gene: TRBD2
V gene: TRBV5-1
J gene: TRBJ2-1
clone size: .

CDR3 protein: CASSLRGLATYNEQFF
CDR3 DNA: TGTGCCAGCAGCTTACGGGGACTAGCAACCTACAATGAGCAGTTCTTC
D gene: TRBD2
V gene: TRBV11-3
J gene: TRBJ2-1
clone size: .

CDR3 protein: CAIENRVSNTGELFF
CDR3 DNA: TGTGCCATCGAGAACAGGGTCAGTAACACCGGGGAGCTGTTTTTT
D gene: .
V gene: TRBV28
J gene: TRBJ2-2
clone size: .

CDR3 protein: CASSFASSGGAYNEQFF
CDR3 DNA: TGTGCCAGCAGCTTCGCTTCTAGCGGGGGCGCCTACAATGAGCAGTTCTTC
D gene: TRBD2
V gene: TRBV7-2
J gene: TRBJ2-1
clone size: once

CDR3 protein: CASSSARGLYF
CDR3 DNA: TGTGCCAGCAGCTCCGCCAGGGGACTGTACTTC
D gene: .
V gene: TRBV28
J gene: TRBJ2-7
clone size: .

CDR3 protein: CASSSYSYEQYF
CDR3 DNA: TGTGCCAGCAGCTCTTACTCCTACGAGCAGTACTTC
D gene: .
V gene: TRBV6-6
J gene: TRBJ2-7
clone size: .

CDR3 protein: CASSPTGGSGAGQPQHF
CDR3 DNA: TGTGCCAGCAGCCCGACCGGTGGGTCGGGGGCTGGTCAGCCCCAGCATTTT
D gene: .
V gene: TRBV3-1/TRBV3-2
J gene: TRBJ1-5
clone size: .

CDR3 protein: CASGTTGEVTGELFF
CDR3 DNA: TGTGCCAGCGGTACGACAGGGGAGGTGACCGGGGAGCTGTTTTTT
D gene: TRBD1
V gene: TRBV28
J gene: TRBJ2-2
clone size: .

CDR3 protein: CASSMTTGIEF
CDR3 DNA: TGTGCCAGTAGTATGACGACAGGAATCGAGTTT
D gene: .
V gene: TRBV19
J gene: TRBJ1-3
clone size: .

CDR3 protein: CASSPPGKGDQPQHF
CDR3 DNA: TGTGCCAGCTCACCGCCCGGGAAGGGCGATCAGCCCCAGCATTTT
D gene: .
V gene: TRBV18
J gene: TRBJ1-5
clone size: .

CDR3 protein: CASSNTGTGPGNTIYF
CDR3 DNA: TGTGCCAGCAGCAATACGGGGACCGGGCCTGGAAACACCATATATTTT
D gene: .
V gene: TRBV7-3
J gene: TRBJ1-3
clone size: few

CDR3 protein: CASSPRLGGETQYF
CDR3 DNA: TGTGCCAGCAGCCCCCGACTAGGCGGAGAGACCCAGTACTTC
D gene: .
V gene: TRBV7-2
J gene: TRBJ2-5
clone size: once

CDR3 protein: CASSLTSRTGGSGNYGYTF
CDR3 DNA: TGTGCCAGCAGCTTAACGTCCAGGACAGGGGGCTCGGGGAACTATGGCTACACCTTC
D gene: TRBD1
V gene: TRBV7-3
J gene: TRBJ1-2
clone size: .